This T cell receptor (beta chain) is drawn from a study of blood T cell repertoires in COVID-19. The repertoire was sequenced with immunoSEQ multiplex PCR; TCRdb's copy has only in-frame clones and lacks some. The sample has 120,000 or so clones; around 82% are singletons. This TCR was recovered from a man older than 75 with active or convalescent COVID-19. The sample comprised peripheral blood.

The CDR3 sequence: CANPHYEQYF. CDR3 sequence (DNA): TGTGCCAATCCCCACTACGAGCAGTACTTC. The J gene is TRBJ2-7, the V gene TRBV19; D ambiguous. CDR1 and CDR2 (germline): LNHDA, SQIVND (reference sequence). V lost 10 bases, J lost 3 bases, and 7 bases lay in between. The CDR3 is made up of 10 amino acids.